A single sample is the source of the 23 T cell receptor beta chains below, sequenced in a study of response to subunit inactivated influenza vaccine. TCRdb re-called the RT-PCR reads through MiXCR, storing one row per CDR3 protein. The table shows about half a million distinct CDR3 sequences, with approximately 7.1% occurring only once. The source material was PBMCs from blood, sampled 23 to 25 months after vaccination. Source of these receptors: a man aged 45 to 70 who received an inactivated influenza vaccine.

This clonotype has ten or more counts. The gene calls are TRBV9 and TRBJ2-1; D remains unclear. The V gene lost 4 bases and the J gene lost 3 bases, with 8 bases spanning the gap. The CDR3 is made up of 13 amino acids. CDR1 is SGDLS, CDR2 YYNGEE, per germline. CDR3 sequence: CASSPDGYNEQFF. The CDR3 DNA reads TGTGCCAGCAGCCCCGACGGCTACAATGAGCAGTTCTTC.

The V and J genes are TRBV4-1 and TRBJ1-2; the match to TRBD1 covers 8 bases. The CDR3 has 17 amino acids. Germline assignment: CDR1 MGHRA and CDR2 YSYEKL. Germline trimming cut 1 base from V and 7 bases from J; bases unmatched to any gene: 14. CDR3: CASSQAVHWTGKSGYTF. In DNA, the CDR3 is TGCGCCAGCAGCCAAGCGGTCCATTGGACAGGGAAATCTGGCTACACCTTC.

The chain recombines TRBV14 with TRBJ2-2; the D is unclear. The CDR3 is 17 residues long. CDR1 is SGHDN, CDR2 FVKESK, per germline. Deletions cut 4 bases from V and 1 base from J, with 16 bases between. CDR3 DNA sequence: TGTGCCAGCAGCCCCCCATGGGGTAGCCGGAACACCGGGGAGCTGTTTTTT. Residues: CASSPPWGSRNTGELFF.

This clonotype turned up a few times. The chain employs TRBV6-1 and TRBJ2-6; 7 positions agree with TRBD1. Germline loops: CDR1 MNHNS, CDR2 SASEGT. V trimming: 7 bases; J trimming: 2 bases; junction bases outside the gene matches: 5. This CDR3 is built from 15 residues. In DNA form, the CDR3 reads TGTGCCAGCACCGGGACAGCACCTGGGGCCAACGTCCTGACTTTC. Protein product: CASTGTAPGANVLTF.

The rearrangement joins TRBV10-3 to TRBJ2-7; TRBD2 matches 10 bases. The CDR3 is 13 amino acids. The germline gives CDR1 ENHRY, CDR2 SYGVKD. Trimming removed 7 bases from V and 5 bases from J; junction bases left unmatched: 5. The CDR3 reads CAINSGRWNEQYF. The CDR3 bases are TGTGCCATCAATAGCGGGAGGTGGAACGAGCAGTACTTC.

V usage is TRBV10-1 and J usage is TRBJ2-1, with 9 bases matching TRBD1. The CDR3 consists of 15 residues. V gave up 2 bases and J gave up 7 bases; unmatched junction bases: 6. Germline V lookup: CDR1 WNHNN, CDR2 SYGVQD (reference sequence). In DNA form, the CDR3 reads TGCGCCAGCAGTGAGCCGGGACAGGGAAGGAATGAGCAGTTCTTC. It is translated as CASSEPGQGRNEQFF.

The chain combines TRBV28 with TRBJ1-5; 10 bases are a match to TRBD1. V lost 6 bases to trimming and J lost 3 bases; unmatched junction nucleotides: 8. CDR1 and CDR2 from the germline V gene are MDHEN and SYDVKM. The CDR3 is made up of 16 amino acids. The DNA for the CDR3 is TGTGCCAGCAGCTCGGGACAGGGGTATAACAATCAGCCCCAGCATTTT. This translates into CASSSGQGYNNQPQHF. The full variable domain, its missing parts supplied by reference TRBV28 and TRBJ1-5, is DVKVTQSSRYLVKRTGEKVFLECVQDMDHENMFWYRQDPGLGLRLIYFSYDVKMKEKGDIPEGYSVSREKKERFSLILESASTNQTSMYLCASSSGQGYNNQPQHFGDGTRLSIL.

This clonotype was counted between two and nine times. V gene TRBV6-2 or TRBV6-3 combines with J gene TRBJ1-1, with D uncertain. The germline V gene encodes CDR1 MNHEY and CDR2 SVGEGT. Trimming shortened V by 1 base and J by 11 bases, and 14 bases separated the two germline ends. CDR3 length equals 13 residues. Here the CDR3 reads CASSYWADGTAFF. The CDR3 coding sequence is TGTGCCAGCAGTTACTGGGCGGATGGTACGGCTTTCTTT.

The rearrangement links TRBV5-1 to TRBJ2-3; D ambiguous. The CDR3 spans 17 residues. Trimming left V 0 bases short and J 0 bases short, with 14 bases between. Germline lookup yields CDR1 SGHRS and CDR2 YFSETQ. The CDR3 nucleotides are TGCGCCAGCAGCTTGGGCTCTTGGCCTTCTAGCACAGATACGCAGTATTTT. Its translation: CASSLGSWPSSTDTQYF.

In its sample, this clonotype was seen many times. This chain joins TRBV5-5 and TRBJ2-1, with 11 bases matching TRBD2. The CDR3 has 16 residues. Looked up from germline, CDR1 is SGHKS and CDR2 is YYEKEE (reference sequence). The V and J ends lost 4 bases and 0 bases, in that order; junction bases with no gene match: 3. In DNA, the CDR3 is TGTGCCAGCAGCACTAGCGGGAGAAGCTCCTACAATGAGCAGTTCTTC. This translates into CASSTSGRSSYNEQFF. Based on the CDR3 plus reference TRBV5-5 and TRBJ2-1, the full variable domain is DAGVTQSPTHLIKTRGQQVTLRCSPISGHKSVSWYQQVLGQGPQFIFQYYEKEERGRGNFPDRFSARQFPNYSSELNVNALLLGDSALYLCASSTSGRSSYNEQFFGPGTRLTVL.

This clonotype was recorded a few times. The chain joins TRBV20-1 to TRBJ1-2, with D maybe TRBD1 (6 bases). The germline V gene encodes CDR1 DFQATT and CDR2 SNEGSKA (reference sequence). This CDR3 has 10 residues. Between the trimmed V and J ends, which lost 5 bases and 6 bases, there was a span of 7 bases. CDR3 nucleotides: TGCAGTGCTGGACAGCATGGCTACACCTTC. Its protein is CSAGQHGYTF.

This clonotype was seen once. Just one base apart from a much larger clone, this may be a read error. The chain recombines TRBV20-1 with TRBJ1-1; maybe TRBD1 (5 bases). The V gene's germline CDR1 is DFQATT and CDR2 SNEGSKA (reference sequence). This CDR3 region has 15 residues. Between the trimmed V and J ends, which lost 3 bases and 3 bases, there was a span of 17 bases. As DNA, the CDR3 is TGCAGTGCTAGTTGGGGGGAAGTGGTGTACACTGAAGCTTTCTTT. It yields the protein CSASWGEVVYTEAFF.

In nucleotides, the CDR3 is TGTGCCAGCAGCCCGGACGGCAGGGGGGTAACCGGGGAGCTGTTTTTT. This sequence encodes CASSPDGRGVTGELFF. The chain links TRBV7-8 to TRBJ2-2; TRBD1 might be the D (7 bases). Germline lookup yields CDR1 SGHVS and CDR2 FQNEAQ. V dropped 5 bases and J dropped 5 bases, with 18 bases sitting between them. This CDR3 is 16 amino acids long.

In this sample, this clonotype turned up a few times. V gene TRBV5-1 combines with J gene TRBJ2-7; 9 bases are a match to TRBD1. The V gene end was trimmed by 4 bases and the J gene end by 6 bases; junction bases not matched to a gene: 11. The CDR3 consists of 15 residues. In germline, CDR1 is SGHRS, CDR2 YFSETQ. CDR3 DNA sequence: TGCGCCAGCAGCAAATTCCGGGACAGGGCCTCCGAGCAGTACTTC. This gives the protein CASSKFRDRASEQYF.

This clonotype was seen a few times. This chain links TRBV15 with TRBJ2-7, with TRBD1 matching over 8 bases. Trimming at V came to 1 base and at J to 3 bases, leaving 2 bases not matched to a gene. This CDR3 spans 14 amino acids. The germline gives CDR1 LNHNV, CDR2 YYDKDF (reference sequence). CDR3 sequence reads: CATSRGTGLYEQYF. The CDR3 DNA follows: TGTGCCACCAGCAGAGGGACAGGGCTCTACGAGCAGTACTTC.

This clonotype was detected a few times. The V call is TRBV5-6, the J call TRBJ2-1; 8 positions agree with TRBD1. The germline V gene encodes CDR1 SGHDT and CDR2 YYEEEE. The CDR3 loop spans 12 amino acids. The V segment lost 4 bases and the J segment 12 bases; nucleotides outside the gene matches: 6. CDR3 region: CASSPGTGLQFF. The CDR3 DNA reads TGTGCCAGCAGCCCCGGGACAGGTCTGCAGTTCTTC. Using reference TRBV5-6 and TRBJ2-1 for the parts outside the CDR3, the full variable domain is DAGVTQSPTHLIKTRGQQVTLRCSPKSGHDTVSWYQQALGQGPQFIFQYYEEEERQRGNFPDRFSGHQFPNYSSELNVNALLLGDSALYLCASSPGTGLQFFGPGTRLTVL.

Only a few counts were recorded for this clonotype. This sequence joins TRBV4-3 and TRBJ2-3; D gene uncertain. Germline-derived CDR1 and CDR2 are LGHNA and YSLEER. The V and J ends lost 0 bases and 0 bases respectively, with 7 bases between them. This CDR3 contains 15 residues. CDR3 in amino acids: CASSQDGHSTDTQYF. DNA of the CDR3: TGCGCCAGCAGCCAAGACGGCCATAGCACAGATACGCAGTATTTT.

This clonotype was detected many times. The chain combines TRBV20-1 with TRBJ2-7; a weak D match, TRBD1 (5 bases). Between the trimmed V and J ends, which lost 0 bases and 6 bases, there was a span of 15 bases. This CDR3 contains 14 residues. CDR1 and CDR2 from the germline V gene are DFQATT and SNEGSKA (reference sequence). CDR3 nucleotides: TGCAGTGCTAGAGACCAGGGTCTATCCGTCGAGCAGTACTTC. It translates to CSARDQGLSVEQYF.

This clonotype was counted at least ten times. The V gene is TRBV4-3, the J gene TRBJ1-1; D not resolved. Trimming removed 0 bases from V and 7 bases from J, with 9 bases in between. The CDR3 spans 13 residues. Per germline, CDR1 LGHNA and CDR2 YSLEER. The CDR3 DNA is TGCGCCAGCAGCCAAGACCGGGCTGTTGAAGCTTTCTTT. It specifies CASSQDRAVEAFF.

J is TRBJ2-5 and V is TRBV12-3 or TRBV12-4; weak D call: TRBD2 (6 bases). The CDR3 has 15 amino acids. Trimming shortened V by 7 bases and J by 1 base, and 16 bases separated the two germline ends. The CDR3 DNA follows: TGTGCCAGCATCCCCGGGGGACTGCTCCAAGAGACCCAGTACTTC. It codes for CASIPGGLLQETQYF.

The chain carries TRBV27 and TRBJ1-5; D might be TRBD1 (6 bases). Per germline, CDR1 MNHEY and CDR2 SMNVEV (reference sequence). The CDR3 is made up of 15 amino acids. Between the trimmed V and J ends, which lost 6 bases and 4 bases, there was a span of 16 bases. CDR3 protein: CASRPTGPRNQPQHF. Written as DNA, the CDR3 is TGTGCCAGCAGACCTACAGGGCCCCGGAATCAGCCCCAGCATTTT.

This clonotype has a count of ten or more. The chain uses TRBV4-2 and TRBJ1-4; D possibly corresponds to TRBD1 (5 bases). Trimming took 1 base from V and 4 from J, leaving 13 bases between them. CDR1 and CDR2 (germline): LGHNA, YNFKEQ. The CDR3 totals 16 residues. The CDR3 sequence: CASSQVVGRSNEKLFF. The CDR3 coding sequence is TGTGCCAGCAGCCAAGTTGTGGGGCGGAGTAATGAAAAACTGTTTTTT.

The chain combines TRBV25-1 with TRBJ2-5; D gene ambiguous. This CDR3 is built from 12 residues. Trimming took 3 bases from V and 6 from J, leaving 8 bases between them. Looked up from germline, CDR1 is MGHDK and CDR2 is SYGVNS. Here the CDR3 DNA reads TGTGCCAGCAGTGAGGTTCTGCAGACCCAGTACTTC. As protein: CASSEVLQTQYF.